Below are 30 T cell receptor beta chains sequenced from a single sample in a study of T cell responses to AZD1222 COVID-19 vaccine. Method: immunoSEQ multiplex PCR; TCRdb's copy keeps in-frame clones and lacks some. The sample has 130,000 to 150,000 clones; roughly 89% are singletons. This sample comprised peripheral blood, obtained on day 0 of AZD1222 vaccination. The receptor set was obtained from an adult in good health.

This chain uses TRBV6-5 with TRBJ1-5, with a weak D call TRBD1 (6 bases). The CDR3 has 11 amino acids. Trimming removed 4 bases at V and 14 bases at J, with 12 bases between. Germline CDR1 reads MNHEY; CDR2 reads SVGAGI. In DNA, the CDR3 is TGTGCCAGCAGTTTACAGGGAGTTGAGCATTTT. This translates into CASSLQGVEHF.

The V gene is TRBV18, the J gene TRBJ1-5, with D possibly being TRBD1 (6 bases). Germline assignment: CDR1 KGHSH and CDR2 LQKENI. The CDR3 contains 17 residues. V lost 1 base, J lost 6 bases, and 19 bases lay in between. The CDR3 region is CASSPRGGLGPIQPQHF. The CDR3 DNA reads TGTGCCAGCTCACCACGGGGGGGGCTGGGGCCCATTCAGCCCCAGCATTTT.

The rearrangement joins TRBV30 to TRBJ1-2, with 7 bases fitting TRBD1. Germline V gene sequence: CDR1 GTSNPN, CDR2 SVGIG (reference sequence). CDR3 length: 15 residues. V gave up 3 bases and J gave up 14 bases; unmatched junction bases: 21. Here the CDR3 reads CAWSPREVSGGWWTF. In DNA, the CDR3 is TGTGCCTGGAGCCCCAGGGAGGTGTCAGGGGGTTGGTGGACCTTC.

The rearrangement joins TRBV19 to TRBJ2-1, with 9 bases that match TRBD2. Germline assignment: CDR1 LNHDA and CDR2 SQIVND (reference sequence). The CDR3 runs to 17 residues. The trim removed 5 bases at V and 1 base at J, leaving 9 bases unmatched. CDR3 coding DNA: TGTGCCAGTAGTGGGACCGATACTAGCGGGTCCTACAATGAGCAGTTCTTC. Translating gives CASSGTDTSGSYNEQFF.

The chain links TRBV28 to TRBJ1-4; a possible D gene is TRBD1 (5 bases). The CDR3 totals 12 residues. Trimming shortened V by 6 bases and J by 6 bases, and 8 bases separated the two germline ends. The germline V gene encodes CDR1 MDHEN and CDR2 SYDVKM. The CDR3 coding sequence is TGTGCCAGCAGACTCAGGGATGAAAAACTGTTTTTT. Encoded protein: CASRLRDEKLFF.

V is TRBV7-6 and J is TRBJ1-1, with D unresolved. V dropped 8 bases and J dropped 4 bases, with 17 bases sitting between them. Germline CDR1 SGHVS, CDR2 FNYEAQ. The CDR3 extends over 14 amino acids. The CDR3 DNA reads as TGTGCCAGCTCTTCCGGAGGTATGGGCACTGAAGCTTTCTTT. Its translation is CASSSGGMGTEAFF.

This clone came up once. The chain recombines TRBV5-4 with TRBJ1-3; D is unresolved. Germline assignment: CDR1 SGHNT and CDR2 YYREEE (reference sequence). The V and J ends lost 0 bases and 3 bases respectively, with 7 bases between them. CDR3 length: 14 amino acids. The CDR3 DNA is TGTGCCAGCAGCTTGGACAGCCTTGGAAACACCATATATTTT. Translating gives CASSLDSLGNTIYF. Filled out from reference TRBV5-4 and TRBJ1-3, the complete variable domain reads ETGVTQSPTHLIKTRGQQVTLRCSSQSGHNTVSWYQQALGQGPQFIFQYYREEENGRGNFPPRFSGLQFPNYSSELNVNALELDDSALYLCASSLDSLGNTIYFGEGSWLTVV.

The chain couples TRBV19 to TRBJ1-3; D unresolved. The CDR3 is 12 amino acids. Between the trimmed V and J ends, which lost 2 bases and 2 bases, there was a span of 1 base. The V gene's germline CDR1 is LNHDA and CDR2 SQIVND (reference sequence). This chain's CDR3 is CASSIPGNTIYF. CDR3 nucleotide sequence: TGTGCCAGTAGTATACCTGGAAACACCATATATTTT.

The chain links TRBV13 to TRBJ1-3, with D possibly TRBD1 on 6 matching bases. The CDR3 is made up of 13 amino acids. V gave up 0 bases and J gave up 9 bases, with 9 bases separating them. Germline V gene sequence: CDR1 PRHDT, CDR2 FYEKMQ (reference sequence). The CDR3 coding sequence is TGTGCCAGCAGCTTAGGGGGGGACATCACCATATATTTT. Its translation is CASSLGGDITIYF. Supplemented by reference TRBV13 and TRBJ1-3, the full variable domain reads AAGVIQSPRHLIKEKRETATLKCYPIPRHDTVYWYQQGPGQDPQFLISFYEKMQSDKGSIPDRFSAQQFSDYHSELNMSSLELGDSALYFCASSLGGDITIYFGEGSWLTVV.

The rearrangement joins TRBV6-5 to TRBJ2-3; 9 bases fit TRBD1. V dropped 5 bases and J dropped 6; count of bases not matched to a gene: 6. The length of the CDR3 is 14 residues. Germline CDR1 reads MNHEY; CDR2 reads SVGAGI. The CDR3 nucleotides are TGTGCCAGCAGTACACAGGGGGCAGACGATACGCAGTATTTT. It yields the protein CASSTQGADDTQYF.

The rearrangement uses TRBV25-1 and TRBJ2-3, with 7 positions matching TRBD2. CDR1 and CDR2 (germline): MGHDK, SYGVNS. This CDR3 contains 16 residues. V gave up 3 bases and J gave up 2 bases; unmatched junction bases: 8. For the CDR3, the DNA is TGTGCCAGCAGTGATTTCGCGGGAGTCTCCACAGATACGCAGTATTTT. Translated, it gives CASSDFAGVSTDTQYF.

This chain connects TRBV10-3 to TRBJ1-1; D might be TRBD1 (5 bases). CDR1 is ENHRY, CDR2 SYGVKD, per germline. This CDR3 comprises 14 residues. V was cut by 9 bases and J by 3 bases, with 17 bases left in between. The CDR3 region is CAINALGGYTEAFF. CDR3 nucleotides: TGTGCCATTAATGCGTTGGGGGGTTACACTGAAGCTTTCTTT.

This rearrangement joins TRBV6-5 to TRBJ1-1; D not certain. Germline V CDR1 and CDR2: MNHEY, SVGAGI. This CDR3 is built from 14 residues. V was pared by 5 bases and J by 4 bases, with 14 bases between. The chain's CDR3 is CASSPLRITTEAFF. The CDR3 DNA reads TGTGCCAGCAGTCCGCTCAGGATAACCACTGAAGCTTTCTTT.

The chain recombines TRBV9 with TRBJ1-1; D not resolved. The CDR3 extends over 14 amino acids. Per the germline V gene, CDR1 is SGDLS and CDR2 is YYNGEE. Trimming removed 1 base at V and 0 bases at J, with 7 bases between. The CDR3 coding sequence is TGTGCCAGCAGCGTAAGCAGCGTGAACACTGAAGCTTTCTTT. Encoded protein: CASSVSSVNTEAFF.

This chain uses TRBV11-2 with TRBJ2-5; 7 bases line up with TRBD2. V shed 5 bases and J 5 bases; nucleotides not matched to a gene: 11. CDR3 length equals 15 residues. CDR1 is SGHAT and CDR2 is FQNNGV in the germline V gene. CDR3 region: CASSPRTSLRETQYF. The CDR3, as DNA: TGTGCCAGCAGCCCCCGGACTAGTTTGAGGGAGACCCAGTACTTC.

This clone was seen only a few times. V usage is TRBV18 and J usage is TRBJ1-1, with D uncertain. CDR1 and CDR2 (germline): KGHSH, LQKENI. This CDR3 comprises 14 residues. V was clipped by 2 bases and J by 0 bases, with 7 bases between them. As DNA, the CDR3 is TGTGCCAGCTCACCAGACACCGTGAACACTGAAGCTTTCTTT. It yields the protein CASSPDTVNTEAFF.

The chain has TRBV10-3 and TRBJ2-7; D not resolved. The CDR3 contains 11 residues. From germline, CDR1 is ENHRY and CDR2 SYGVKD. V lost 4 bases and J lost 5, with 6 bases in between. The CDR3 DNA reads as TGTGCCATCAGTGGGCTTGACGAGCAGTACTTC. Translated: CAISGLDEQYF.

The table lists this clone with a few counts. The gene calls are TRBV19 and TRBJ1-1; D is uncertain. The CDR3 consists of 12 residues. Trimming left V 9 bases short and J 1 base short, with 9 bases between. Germline V gives CDR1 LNHDA, CDR2 SQIVND (reference sequence). The CDR3 loop reads CASGRPNTEAFF. The DNA for the CDR3 is TGTGCCAGCGGGAGACCGAACACTGAAGCTTTCTTT.

V usage is TRBV18 and J usage is TRBJ2-6, with 9 bases identical to TRBD1. There are 16 residues in the CDR3. Looked up from germline, CDR1 is KGHSH and CDR2 is LQKENI. The V and J ends lost 6 bases and 2 bases, in that order; junction bases with no gene match: 5. The CDR3 nucleotides are TGTGCCAGCTCTACCGGGACAGGGACTGGGGCCAACGTCCTGACTTTC. Encoded protein: CASSTGTGTGANVLTF.

The chain recombines TRBV5-1 with TRBJ1-4; a possible D gene is TRBD1 (5 bases). The ends were cut back, 6 bases at V and 0 bases at J, with 15 bases in the middle. The CDR3 spans 16 residues. Germline V gene data show CDR1 as SGHRS and CDR2 as YFSETQ. The CDR3 sequence is CASKGAGPSTNEKLFF. DNA of the CDR3: TGCGCCAGCAAAGGGGCAGGCCCGTCAACTAATGAAAAACTGTTTTTT.

This clone has only a few counts. V gene TRBV3-1 (or the pseudogene TRBV3-2) combines with J gene TRBJ1-5; no firm D call. V lost 0 bases to trimming and J lost 2 bases, with 8 bases between them. From germline, CDR1 is LGHDT and CDR2 YNNKEL (reference sequence). The CDR3 totals 15 residues. This CDR3 is CASSQDYGRNQPQHF. CDR3 DNA sequence: TGTGCCAGCAGCCAAGATTACGGTCGCAATCAGCCCCAGCATTTT.

The CDR3 spells CASGRNGGLAGWETQYF. In DNA, the CDR3 is TGTGCCAGCGGTCGGAATGGTGGACTAGCGGGTTGGGAGACCCAGTACTTC. The chain uses TRBV2 and TRBJ2-5; 11 positions match TRBD2. Looked up from germline, CDR1 is SNHLY and CDR2 is FYNNEI. The CDR3 runs to 17 residues. The trim removed 8 bases at V and 5 bases at J, leaving 16 bases unmatched.

The chain links TRBV5-8 to TRBJ2-1, with D hard to call. Trimming stripped 4 bases from V and 6 bases from J, with 5 bases between. Per the germline V gene, CDR1 is SGHTS and CDR2 is YDEGEE. The CDR3 length is 11 residues. CDR3 nucleotides: TGTGCCAGCAGCGCCTTCAATGAGCAGTTCTTC. Protein: CASSAFNEQFF.

The V and J genes are TRBV7-2 and TRBJ2-5; 7 positions agree with TRBD2. The germline gives CDR1 SGHTA, CDR2 FQGNSA. The junction had 13 bases not matched to a gene; V was cut back by 5 bases and J by 10 bases. The CDR3 extends over 14 amino acids. The CDR3 nucleotides are TGTGCCAGCAGCCCGTCGCGGGGCGCGGGAGACCAGTACTTC. This translates into CASSPSRGAGDQYF.

This sequence joins TRBV21-1 and TRBJ2-7; TRBD2, the table's D call, lacks a check against the DNA. TRBV21-1 is designated a pseudogene. The CDR3 consists of 17 residues. CDR3 sequence (DNA): TGTGCCAGCAGCAACCGTCTATCGGACCCCGGGGGTTACGAGCAGTACTTC. Its protein product is CASSNRLSDPGGYEQYF.

This rearrangement joins TRBV5-4 to TRBJ1-3; 9 nucleotides agree with TRBD1. CDR3 length: 16 amino acids. The V and J ends lost 3 bases and 0 bases, in that order; junction bases with no gene match: 4. Germline loops: CDR1 SGHNT, CDR2 YYREEE (reference sequence). The CDR3: CASSWGQGFSGNTIYF. The CDR3 coding sequence is TGTGCCAGCAGCTGGGGACAGGGCTTCTCTGGAAACACCATATATTTT.

The chain employs TRBV19 and TRBJ2-3, with no clear D. The CDR3 runs to 10 residues. CDR1 is LNHDA, CDR2 SQIVND, per germline (reference sequence). V gave up 9 bases and J gave up 2 bases, with 3 bases separating them. The CDR3 loop reads CASPTDTQYF. The CDR3 DNA follows: TGTGCCAGCCCCACAGATACGCAGTATTTT.

This clone occurred once. The V gene is TRBV27, the J gene TRBJ1-6, with a tentative D call TRBD1 (5 bases). CDR1 MNHEY and CDR2 SMNVEV come from the germline V gene (reference sequence). CDR3 length equals 15 residues. V lost 2 bases and J lost 7, with 12 bases in between. For the CDR3, the DNA is TGTGCCAGCAGTTTAGGGCCAGGGTGGAATTCACCCCTCCACTTT. It translates to CASSLGPGWNSPLHF.

This clone was observed a few times. This chain connects TRBV15 to TRBJ2-7, with D maybe TRBD2 (5 bases). The CDR3 has 13 amino acids. The ends were cut back, 2 bases at V and 4 bases at J, with 9 bases in the middle. CDR1 and CDR2 (germline): LNHNV, YYDKDF (reference sequence). The CDR3, as DNA: TGTGCCACCAGCAGAACACTAGGGTACGAGCAGTACTTC. It yields the protein CATSRTLGYEQYF.

The CDR3 DNA is TGTGCCACCAGACACAGGGAAAATGAAAAACTGTTTTTT. Translating it yields CATRHRENEKLFF. This chain connects TRBV24-1 to TRBJ1-4; tentative D call: TRBD1 (6 bases). Germline V gives CDR1 KGHDR, CDR2 SFDVKD. V gave up 7 bases and J gave up 5 bases, with 10 bases separating them. The CDR3 loop spans 13 amino acids.